The rows below give T cell receptor beta chains drawn from one sample of a study of blood T cell repertoires in COVID-19. The method was immunoSEQ multiplex PCR; TCRdb's version includes in-frame clones alone and lacks a portion of them. The sample records some 70,000 clones, about 89% being singletons. Sequenced sample: peripheral blood. These receptors all stem from a man between 60 and 75 years old with acute or convalescent COVID-19. Both conserved end residues are part of each CDR3. The D gene is left open where the match is weak. Size is omitted from some rows. Given values are once, few, many or a class for expanded clones.

CDR3: CASSVQAVNTGELFF
J: TRBJ2-2
V: TRBV7-2
D: -
size: -

CDR3: CAWSVTSGRQETQYF
J: TRBJ2-5
V: TRBV30
D: TRBD2
size: -

CDR3: CASSPGTGVGRELFF
J: TRBJ2-2
V: TRBV3-1/TRBV3-2
D: TRBD1
size: -

CDR3: CASRPPGTGELFF
J: TRBJ2-2
V: TRBV12-3/TRBV12-4
D: -
size: -

CDR3: CASSQGQARNTIYF
J: TRBJ1-3
V: TRBV3-1/TRBV3-2
D: -
size: -

CDR3: CASSFLWGDYEQYF
J: TRBJ2-7
V: TRBV5-1
D: -
size: -

CDR3: CASSSRTSARLRYEQYF
J: TRBJ2-7
V: TRBV18
D: TRBD2
size: -

CDR3: CASSRDFRGTGELFF
J: TRBJ2-2
V: TRBV7-3
D: -
size: -

CDR3: CASTAARDTYF
J: TRBJ2-4
V: TRBV19
D: -
size: -

CDR3: CASSVGLADTDTQYF
J: TRBJ2-3
V: TRBV9
D: TRBD2
size: once

CDR3: CATGPRNPNQPQHF
J: TRBJ1-5
V: TRBV24-1
D: -
size: -

CDR3: CASSMRRTDQETQYF
J: TRBJ2-5
V: TRBV19
D: -
size: -

CDR3: CASSKDNPNTGELFF
J: TRBJ2-2
V: TRBV4-1
D: -
size: -

CDR3: CAWSVGRQGADQPQHF
J: TRBJ1-5
V: TRBV30
D: TRBD1
size: -

CDR3: CATSRSGTTRSGELFF
J: TRBJ2-2
V: TRBV15
D: -
size: once